Below, one TCR beta chain is given with its context. Multiplex touch-down PCR with TRB-A/B primers amplified rearranged V-D-J TRB sequences. TCRdb called the multiplex PCR reads again in MiXCR, with one record for every CDR3 protein. Found here are nearly 11,000 distinct CDR3 sequences, 25% to 30% of them singletons; the top ten hold approximately 2%. The source of the sample is a study of T cell repertoires in aging, cancer and after chemotherapy. Amplification of TCR beta used genomic DNA extracted from peripheral blood. Germline V gene data show CDR1 as MNHEY and CDR2 as SVGAGI. The CDR3 covers 16 residues. Trimming cost V 8 bases and J 5 bases; bases outside gene matches: 11.

The sequencing input was blood. This TCR derives from a human donor in good health. The chain couples TRBV6-5 to TRBJ2-2; 10 nucleotides line up with TRBD1. The CDR3 loop is CASLTGDRGNTGELFF. In DNA form, the CDR3 reads TGTGCCAGCCTGACGGGGGACAGGGGAAATACCGGGGAGCTGTTTTTT.